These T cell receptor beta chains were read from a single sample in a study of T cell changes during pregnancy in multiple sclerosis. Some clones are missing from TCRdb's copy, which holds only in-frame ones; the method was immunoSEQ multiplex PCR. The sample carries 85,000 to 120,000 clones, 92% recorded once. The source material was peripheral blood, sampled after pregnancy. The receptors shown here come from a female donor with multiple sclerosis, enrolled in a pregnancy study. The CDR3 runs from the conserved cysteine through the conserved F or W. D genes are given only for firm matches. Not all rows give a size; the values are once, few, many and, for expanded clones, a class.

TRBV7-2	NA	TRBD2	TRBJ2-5	CASSSGLAGGQETQYF	TGTGCCAGCAGCTCGGGACTAGCGGGGGGGCAAGAGACCCAGTACTTC
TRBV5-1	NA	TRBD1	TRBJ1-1	CASSLDYDRGGTEAFF	TGCGCCAGCAGCTTGGATTACGACAGGGGAGGCACTGAAGCTTTCTTT
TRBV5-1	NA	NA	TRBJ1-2	CASSRDTNYGYTF	TGCGCCAGCAGTAGGGACACTAACTATGGCTACACCTTC
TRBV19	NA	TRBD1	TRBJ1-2	CASSIEGAYGYTF	TGTGCCAGTAGTATCGAGGGGGCCTATGGCTACACCTTC
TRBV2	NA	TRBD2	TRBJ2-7	CASEISGAIYF	TGTGCCAGCGAAATTAGCGGGGCTATCTACTTC
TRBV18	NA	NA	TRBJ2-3	CASSPELLKTDTQYF	TGTGCCAGCTCACCCGAGCTGCTGAAGACAGATACGCAGTATTTT
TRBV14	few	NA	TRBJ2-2	CASSQGPGRYTGELFF	TGTGCCAGCAGCCAAGGTCCAGGGAGGTATACCGGGGAGCTGTTTTTT
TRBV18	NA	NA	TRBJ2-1	CASSPPGGVNEQFF	TGTGCCAGCTCACCACCCGGGGGAGTTAATGAGCAGTTCTTC
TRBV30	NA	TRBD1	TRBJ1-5	CAWRAPGTATVDQPQHF	TGTGCCTGGAGAGCCCCCGGGACAGCAACGGTCGATCAGCCCCAGCATTTT
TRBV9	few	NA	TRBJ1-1	CASSTGLGTEAFF	TGTGCCAGCAGCACAGGATTGGGCACTGAAGCTTTCTTT
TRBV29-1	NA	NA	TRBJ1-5	CSVGAGTNQPQHF	TGCAGCGTTGGTGCAGGGACTAATCAGCCCCAGCATTTT
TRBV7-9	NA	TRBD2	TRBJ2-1	CASSPGLAGGRSYNEQFF	TGTGCCAGCAGCCCCGGACTAGCGGGAGGCCGTTCCTACAATGAGCAGTTCTTC
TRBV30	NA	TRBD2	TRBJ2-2	CAWSAPGLAGVPGELFF	TGTGCCTGGAGTGCGCCCGGACTAGCGGGGGTACCCGGGGAGCTGTTTTTT
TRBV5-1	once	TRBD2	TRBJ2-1	CASSYTSGGASNEQFF	TGCGCCAGCAGCTACACTAGCGGGGGGGCATCGAATGAGCAGTTCTTC
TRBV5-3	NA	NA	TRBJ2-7	CARRTPQGSYEQYF	TGTGCCAGAAGGACCCCTCAGGGATCCTACGAGCAGTACTTC
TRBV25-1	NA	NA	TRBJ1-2	CASSESGTGFLYGYTF	TGTGCCAGCAGTGAAAGTGGAACCGGGTTTTTATATGGCTACACCTTC
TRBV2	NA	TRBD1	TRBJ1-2	CASRGQGERYGYTF	TGTGCCAGCAGGGGACAGGGAGAGCGGTATGGCTACACCTTC
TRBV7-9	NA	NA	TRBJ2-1	CASGIAGKPNEQFF	TGTGCCAGCGGAATAGCCGGGAAACCCAATGAGCAGTTCTTC
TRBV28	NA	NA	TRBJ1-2	CASSLAAGRAYGYTF	TGTGCCAGCAGTTTAGCGGCAGGGAGGGCCTATGGCTACACCTTC
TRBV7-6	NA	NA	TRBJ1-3	CASSPQRGSGNTIYF	TGTGCCAGCAGCCCCCAGCGGGGCTCTGGAAACACCATATATTTT
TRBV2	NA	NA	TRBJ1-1	CASGFWNTEAFF	TGTGCCAGCGGCTTTTGGAACACTGAAGCTTTCTTT
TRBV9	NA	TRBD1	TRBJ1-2	CASSVGVTGSSYTF	TGTGCCAGCAGCGTAGGAGTGACAGGGAGTAGCTACACCTTC
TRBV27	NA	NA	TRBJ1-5	CASSLMGQGSNQPQHF	TGTGCCAGCAGTTTAATGGGTCAGGGGAGCAATCAGCCCCAGCATTTT
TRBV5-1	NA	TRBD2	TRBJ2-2	CASSRVASGARGTGELFF	TGCGCCAGCAGCCGGGTCGCTAGCGGAGCGCGGGGCACCGGGGAGCTGTTTTTT
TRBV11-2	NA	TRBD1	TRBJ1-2	CASSLDGTGGYTF	TGTGCCAGCAGCTTAGATGGGACAGGGGGCTACACCTTC
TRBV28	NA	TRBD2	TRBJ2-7	CATNSGRAYEQYF	TGTGCCACCAACAGCGGGAGAGCCTACGAGCAGTACTTC
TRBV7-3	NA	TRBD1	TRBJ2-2	CASSHPTGGGTGELFF	TGTGCCAGCAGCCACCCGACAGGGGGCGGCACCGGGGAGCTGTTTTTT
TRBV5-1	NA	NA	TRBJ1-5	CASSLAGGNQPQHF	TGCGCCAGCAGCTTGGCAGGGGGCAATCAGCCCCAGCATTTT
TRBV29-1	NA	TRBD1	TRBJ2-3	CSVGGTGADTQYF	TGCAGCGTGGGGGGGACAGGGGCAGATACGCAGTATTTT
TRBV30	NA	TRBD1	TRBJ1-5	CAWTRGPNMGSNQPQHF	TGTGCCTGGACCAGGGGGCCTAACATGGGGAGCAATCAGCCCCAGCATTTT
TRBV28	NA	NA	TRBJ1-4	CASSQAGTNEKLFF	TGTGCCAGCAGCCAGGCGGGAACTAATGAAAAACTGTTTTTT
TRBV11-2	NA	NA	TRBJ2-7	CASSPVRTPPYEQYF	TGTGCCAGCAGCCCCGTACGGACTCCGCCCTACGAGCAGTACTTC
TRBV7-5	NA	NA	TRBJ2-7	CVRFLQLSYEQYF	TGTGTCAGATTCTTACAGTTATCCTACGAGCAGTACTTC
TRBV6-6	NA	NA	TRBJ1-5	CASSPTVNQPQHF	TGTGCCAGCAGTCCGACAGTCAATCAGCCCCAGCATTTT
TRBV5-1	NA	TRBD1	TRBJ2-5	CASSLARTGGGETQYF	TGCGCCAGCAGCTTGGCTAGGACAGGGGGCGGCGAGACCCAGTACTTC
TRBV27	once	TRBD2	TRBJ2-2	CASNNKGGTSVGELFF	TGTGCCAGCAATAACAAAGGGGGGACTAGCGTCGGGGAGCTGTTTTTT
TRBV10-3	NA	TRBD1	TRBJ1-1	CAIRTGGATEAFF	TGTGCCATCAGAACAGGGGGCGCGACTGAAGCTTTCTTT
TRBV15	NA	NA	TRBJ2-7	CATSRDNLPYEQYF	TGTGCCACCAGCAGGGACAACCTTCCCTACGAGCAGTACTTC
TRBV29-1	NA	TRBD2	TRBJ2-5	CSVVPGLAGRNLRETQYF	TGCAGCGTTGTACCGGGACTAGCGGGTCGCAACTTACGGGAGACCCAGTACTTC
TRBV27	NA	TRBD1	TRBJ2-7	CASSITQGTGEQYF	TGTGCCAGCAGCATCACACAGGGGACGGGAGAGCAGTACTTC
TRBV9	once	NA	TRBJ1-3	CASSVGDSPGNTIYF	TGTGCCAGCAGCGTAGGTGACAGCCCTGGAAACACCATATATTTT
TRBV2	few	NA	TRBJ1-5	CASSGWYSIYSNQPQHF	TGTGCCAGCAGTGGATGGTACAGCATTTATAGCAATCAGCCCCAGCATTTT
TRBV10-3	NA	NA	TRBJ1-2	CAISEETDYGYTF	TGTGCCATCAGTGAGGAGACAGACTATGGCTACACCTTC
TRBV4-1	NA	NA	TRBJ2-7	CASSQDRGQMIPYEQYF	TGCGCCAGCAGCCAAGATCGAGGACAAATGATACCTTACGAGCAGTACTTC
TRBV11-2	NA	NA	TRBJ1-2	CASSLAQGYYGYTF	TGTGCCAGCAGCTTAGCACAGGGCTACTATGGCTACACCTTC
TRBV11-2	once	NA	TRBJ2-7	CASSPDIYEQYF	TGTGCCAGCAGCCCAGACATCTACGAGCAGTACTTC